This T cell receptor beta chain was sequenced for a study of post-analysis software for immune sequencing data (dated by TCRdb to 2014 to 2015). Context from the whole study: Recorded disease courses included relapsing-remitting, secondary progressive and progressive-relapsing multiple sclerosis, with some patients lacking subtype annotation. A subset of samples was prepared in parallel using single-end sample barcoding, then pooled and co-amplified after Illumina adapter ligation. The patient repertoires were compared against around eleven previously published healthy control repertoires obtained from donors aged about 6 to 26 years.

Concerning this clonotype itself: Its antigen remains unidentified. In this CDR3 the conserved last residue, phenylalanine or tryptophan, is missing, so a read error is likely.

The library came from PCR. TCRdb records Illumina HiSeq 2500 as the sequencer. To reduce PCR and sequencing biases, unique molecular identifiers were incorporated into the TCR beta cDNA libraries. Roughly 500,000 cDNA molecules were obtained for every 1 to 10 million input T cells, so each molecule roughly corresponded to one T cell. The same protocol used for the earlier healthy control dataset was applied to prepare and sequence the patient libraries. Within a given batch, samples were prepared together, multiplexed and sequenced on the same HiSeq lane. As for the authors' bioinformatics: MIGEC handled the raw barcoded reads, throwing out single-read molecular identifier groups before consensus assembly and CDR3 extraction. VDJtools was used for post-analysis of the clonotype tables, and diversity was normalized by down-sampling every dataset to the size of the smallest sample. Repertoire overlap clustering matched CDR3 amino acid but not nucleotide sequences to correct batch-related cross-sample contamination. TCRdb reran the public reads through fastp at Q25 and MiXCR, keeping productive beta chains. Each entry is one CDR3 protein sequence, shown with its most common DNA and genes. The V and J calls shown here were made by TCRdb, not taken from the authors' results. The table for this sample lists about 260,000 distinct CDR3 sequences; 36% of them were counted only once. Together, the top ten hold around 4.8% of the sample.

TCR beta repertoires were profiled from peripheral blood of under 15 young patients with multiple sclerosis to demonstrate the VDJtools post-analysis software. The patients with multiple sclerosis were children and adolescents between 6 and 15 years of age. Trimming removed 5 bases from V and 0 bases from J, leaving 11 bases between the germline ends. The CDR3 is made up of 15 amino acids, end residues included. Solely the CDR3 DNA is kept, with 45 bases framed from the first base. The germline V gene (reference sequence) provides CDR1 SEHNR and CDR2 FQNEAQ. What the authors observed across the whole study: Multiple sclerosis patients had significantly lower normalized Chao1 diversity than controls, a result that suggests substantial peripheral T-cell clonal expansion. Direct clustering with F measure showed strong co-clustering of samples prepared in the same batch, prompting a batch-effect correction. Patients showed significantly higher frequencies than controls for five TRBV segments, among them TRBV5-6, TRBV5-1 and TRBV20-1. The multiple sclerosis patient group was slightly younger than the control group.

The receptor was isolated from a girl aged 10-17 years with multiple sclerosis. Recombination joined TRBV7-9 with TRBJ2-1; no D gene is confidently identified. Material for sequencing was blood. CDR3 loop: CASSPVVLSYNEQFV. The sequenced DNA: TGTGCCAGCAGCCCGGTGGTCCTCTCCTACAATGAGCAGTTCGTC.